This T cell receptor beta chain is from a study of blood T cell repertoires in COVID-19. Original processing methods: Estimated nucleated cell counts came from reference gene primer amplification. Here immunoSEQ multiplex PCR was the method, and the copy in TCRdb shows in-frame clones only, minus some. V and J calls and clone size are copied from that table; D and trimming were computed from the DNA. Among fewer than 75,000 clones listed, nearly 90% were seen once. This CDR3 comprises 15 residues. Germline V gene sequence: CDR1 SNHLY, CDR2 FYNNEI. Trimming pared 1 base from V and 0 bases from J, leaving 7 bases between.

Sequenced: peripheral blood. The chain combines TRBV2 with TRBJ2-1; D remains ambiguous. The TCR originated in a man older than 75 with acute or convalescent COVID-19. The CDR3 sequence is CASSEVTSSYNEQFF. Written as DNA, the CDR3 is TGTGCCAGCAGTGAAGTCACGAGCTCCTACAATGAGCAGTTCTTC.